Listed below are T cell receptor beta chains from one sample, sequenced in a study of cytomegalovirus exposure and HLA in healthy donors. Libraries were prepared by immunoSEQ multiplex PCR; TCRdb keeps only in-frame clonotypes and omits some of them. The sample contains 100,000 to 150,000 clones, about 79% of which appear only once. Sequenced: PBMCs. All receptors come from a middle-aged man in good health and CMV-seronegative. Both conserved end residues are part of each CDR3. The order of the fields is D gene, J gene, clone size, V gene, CDR3 DNA, CDR3 protein. The D gene is left open where the match is weak. Not all rows give a size; the values are once, few, many and, for expanded clones, a class.

D: -
J: TRBJ1-1
size: -
V: TRBV9
DNA: TGTGCCAGCAGCGCCCGCCCATCGGGGTTGACTGAAGCTTTCTTT
CDR3: CASSARPSGLTEAFF

D: -
J: TRBJ1-1
size: -
V: TRBV5-1
DNA: TGCGCCAGCAGCTTGATTTCGGACACTGAAGCTTTCTTT
CDR3: CASSLISDTEAFF

D: TRBD2
J: TRBJ2-5
size: few
V: TRBV14
DNA: TGTGCCAGCAGCCACATGCTTGGGCGGGGGGGCCGCGAGACCCAGTACTTC
CDR3: CASSHMLGRGGRETQYF

D: -
J: TRBJ1-2
size: -
V: TRBV6-1
DNA: TGTGCCAGCAGAAAGGAGCTCCACTATGGCTACACCTTC
CDR3: CASRKELHYGYTF

D: -
J: TRBJ2-5
size: -
V: TRBV2
DNA: TGTGCCAGCAGTGTCCAGTATCAAGAGACCCAGTACTTC
CDR3: CASSVQYQETQYF

D: TRBD2
J: TRBJ2-4
size: -
V: TRBV28
DNA: TGTGCCAGCAACCCCGGCGGGGGGGCCCGAAACATTCAGTACTTC
CDR3: CASNPGGGARNIQYF

D: -
J: TRBJ2-1
size: -
V: TRBV15
DNA: TGTGCCACCGGGGGACTGGGCAATGAGCAGTTCTTC
CDR3: CATGGLGNEQFF

D: -
J: TRBJ1-5
size: few
V: TRBV7-9
DNA: TGTGCCAGCAGCCCTAGCGGGGGGCCTCAGCCCCAGCATTTT
CDR3: CASSPSGGPQPQHF

D: TRBD1
J: TRBJ1-4
size: -
V: TRBV11-2
DNA: TGTGCCAGCAGCTTAGAGACAGGGGGCGGAGAAAAACTGTTTTTT
CDR3: CASSLETGGGEKLFF

D: TRBD1
J: TRBJ1-2
size: -
V: TRBV5-8
DNA: TGTGCCAGCAGCGGGGGACAGGGAGTGAACTATGGCTACACCTTC
CDR3: CASSGGQGVNYGYTF

D: -
J: TRBJ2-2
size: -
V: TRBV7-9
DNA: TGTGCCAGCAGCGTACAGGGCGAGAACACCGGGGAGCTGTTTTTT
CDR3: CASSVQGENTGELFF